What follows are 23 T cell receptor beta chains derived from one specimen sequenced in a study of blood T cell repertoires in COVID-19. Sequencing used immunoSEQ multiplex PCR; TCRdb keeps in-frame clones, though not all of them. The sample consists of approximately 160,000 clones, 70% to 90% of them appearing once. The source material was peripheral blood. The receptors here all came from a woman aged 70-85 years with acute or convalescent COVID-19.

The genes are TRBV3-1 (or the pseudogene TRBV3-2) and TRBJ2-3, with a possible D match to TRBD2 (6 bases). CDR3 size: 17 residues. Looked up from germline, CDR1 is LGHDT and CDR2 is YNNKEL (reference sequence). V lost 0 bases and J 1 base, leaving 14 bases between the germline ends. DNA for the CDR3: TGTGCCAGCAGCCAAGATCACGGGGGATTCGGCACAGATACGCAGTATTTT. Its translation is CASSQDHGGFGTDTQYF.

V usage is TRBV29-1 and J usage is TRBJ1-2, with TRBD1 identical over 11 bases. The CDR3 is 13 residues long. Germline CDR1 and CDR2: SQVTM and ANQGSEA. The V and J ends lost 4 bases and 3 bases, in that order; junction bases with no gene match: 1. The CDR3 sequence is CSVGDRGYYGYTF. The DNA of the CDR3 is TGCAGCGTTGGGGACAGGGGGTACTATGGCTACACCTTC.

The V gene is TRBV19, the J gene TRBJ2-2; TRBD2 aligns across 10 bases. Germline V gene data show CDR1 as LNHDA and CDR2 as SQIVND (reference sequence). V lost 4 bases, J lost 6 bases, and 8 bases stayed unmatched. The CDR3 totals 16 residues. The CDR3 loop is CASSTLAGGVAGELFF. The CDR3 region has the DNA TGTGCCAGTAGTACGTTAGCGGGAGGAGTGGCCGGGGAGCTGTTTTTT.

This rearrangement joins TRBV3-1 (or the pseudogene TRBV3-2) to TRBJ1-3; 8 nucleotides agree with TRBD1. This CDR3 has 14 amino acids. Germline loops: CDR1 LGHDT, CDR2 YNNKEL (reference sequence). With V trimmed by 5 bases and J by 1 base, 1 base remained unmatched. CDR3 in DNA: TGTGCCAGCAGCTGGACAGGGTCTGGAAACACCATATATTTT. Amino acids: CASSWTGSGNTIYF.

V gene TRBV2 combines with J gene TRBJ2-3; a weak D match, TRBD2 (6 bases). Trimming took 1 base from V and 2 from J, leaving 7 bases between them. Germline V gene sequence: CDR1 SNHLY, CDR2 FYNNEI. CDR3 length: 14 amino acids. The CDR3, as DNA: TGTGCCAGCAGTGAAGGGAGGGCCACAGATACGCAGTATTTT. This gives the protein CASSEGRATDTQYF.

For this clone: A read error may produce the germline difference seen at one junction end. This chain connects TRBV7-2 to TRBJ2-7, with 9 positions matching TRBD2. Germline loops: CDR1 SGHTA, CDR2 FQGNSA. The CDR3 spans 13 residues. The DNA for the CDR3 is TGTGCCAGCAGCTTAGAGGCGACTAGCGGAACCGGCTTC. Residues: CASSLEATSGTGF.

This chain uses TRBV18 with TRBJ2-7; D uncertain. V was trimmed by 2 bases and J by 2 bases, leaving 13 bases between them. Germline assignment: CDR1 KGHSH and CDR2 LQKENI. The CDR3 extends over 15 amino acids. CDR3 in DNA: TGTGCCAGCTCACCAGGGCCCCCAAGAACCTACGAGCAGTACTTC. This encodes CASSPGPPRTYEQYF.

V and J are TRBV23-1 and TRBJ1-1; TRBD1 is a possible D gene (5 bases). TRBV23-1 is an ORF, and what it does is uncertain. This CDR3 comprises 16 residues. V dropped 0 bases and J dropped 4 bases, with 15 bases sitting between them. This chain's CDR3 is CASSQSKGAWGTEAFF. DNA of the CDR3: TGCGCCAGCAGTCAATCCAAAGGGGCGTGGGGCACTGAAGCTTTCTTT.

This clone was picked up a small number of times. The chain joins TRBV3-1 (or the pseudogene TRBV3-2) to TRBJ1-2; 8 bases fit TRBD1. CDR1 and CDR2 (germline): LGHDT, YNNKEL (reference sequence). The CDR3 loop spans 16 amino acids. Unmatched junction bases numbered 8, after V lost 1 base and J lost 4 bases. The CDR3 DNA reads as TGTGCCAGCAGCCAAGTCGGGACAGGACATCGCTATGGCTACACCTTC. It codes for CASSQVGTGHRYGYTF.

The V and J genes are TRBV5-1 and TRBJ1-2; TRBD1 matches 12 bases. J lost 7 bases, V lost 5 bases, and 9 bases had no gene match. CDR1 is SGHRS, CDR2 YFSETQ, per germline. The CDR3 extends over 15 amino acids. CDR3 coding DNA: TGCGCCAGCAGTCGGGACAGGGGGCGGGCTGTTGGCTACACCTTC. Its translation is CASSRDRGRAVGYTF.

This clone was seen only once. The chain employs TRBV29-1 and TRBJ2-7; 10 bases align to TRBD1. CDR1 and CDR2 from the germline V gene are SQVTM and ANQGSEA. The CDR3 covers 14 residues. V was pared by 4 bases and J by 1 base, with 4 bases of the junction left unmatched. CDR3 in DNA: TGCAGCGTTGGGGACAGGGGATTATCCTACGAGCAGTACTTC. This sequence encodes CSVGDRGLSYEQYF.

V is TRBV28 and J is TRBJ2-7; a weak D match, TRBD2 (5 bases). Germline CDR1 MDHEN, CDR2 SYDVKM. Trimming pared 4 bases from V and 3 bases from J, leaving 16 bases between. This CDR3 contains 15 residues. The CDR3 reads CASSSFLRDSYEQYF. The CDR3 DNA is TGTGCCAGCAGTTCGTTCTTACGGGATAGCTACGAGCAGTACTTC. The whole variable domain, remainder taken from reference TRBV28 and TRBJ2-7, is DVKVTQSSRYLVKRTGEKVFLECVQDMDHENMFWYRQDPGLGLRLIYFSYDVKMKEKGDIPEGYSVSREKKERFSLILESASTNQTSMYLCASSSFLRDSYEQYFGPGTRLTVT.

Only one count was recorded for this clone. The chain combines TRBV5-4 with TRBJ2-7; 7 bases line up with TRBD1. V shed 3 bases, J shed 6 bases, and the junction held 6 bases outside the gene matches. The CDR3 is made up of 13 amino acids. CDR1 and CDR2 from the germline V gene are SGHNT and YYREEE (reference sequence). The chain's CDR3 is CASSSTGAGEQYF. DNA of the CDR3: TGTGCCAGCAGCTCAACAGGGGCCGGCGAGCAGTACTTC.

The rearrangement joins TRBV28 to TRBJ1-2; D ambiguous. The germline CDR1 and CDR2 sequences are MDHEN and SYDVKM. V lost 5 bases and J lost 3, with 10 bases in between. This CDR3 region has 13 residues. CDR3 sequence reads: CASSRSTDYGYTF. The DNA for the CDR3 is TGTGCCAGCAGTAGGTCGACTGACTATGGCTACACCTTC.

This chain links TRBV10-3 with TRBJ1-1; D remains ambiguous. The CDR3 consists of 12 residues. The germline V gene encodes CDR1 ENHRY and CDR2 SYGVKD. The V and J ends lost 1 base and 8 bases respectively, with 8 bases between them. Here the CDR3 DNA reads TGTGCCATCAGTGAGTTGGGCAGCGAAGCTTTCTTT. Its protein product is CAISELGSEAFF.

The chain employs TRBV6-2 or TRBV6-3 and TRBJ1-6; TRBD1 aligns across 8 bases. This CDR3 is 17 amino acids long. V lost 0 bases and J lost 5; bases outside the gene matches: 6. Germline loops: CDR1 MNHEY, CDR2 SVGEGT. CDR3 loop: CASSYSKRTGNNSPLHF. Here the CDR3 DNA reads TGTGCCAGCAGTTACTCGAAGCGGACAGGGAATAATTCACCCCTCCACTTT.

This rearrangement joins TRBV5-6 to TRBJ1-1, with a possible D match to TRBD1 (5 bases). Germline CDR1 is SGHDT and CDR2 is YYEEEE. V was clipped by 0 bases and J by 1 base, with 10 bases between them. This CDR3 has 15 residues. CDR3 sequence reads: CASSLEAQGNTEAFF. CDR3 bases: TGTGCCAGCAGCTTGGAGGCCCAGGGGAACACTGAAGCTTTCTTT.

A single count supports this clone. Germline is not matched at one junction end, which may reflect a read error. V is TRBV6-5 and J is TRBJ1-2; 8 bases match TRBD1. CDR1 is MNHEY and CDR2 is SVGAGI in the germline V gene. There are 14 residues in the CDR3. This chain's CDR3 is CVSGRTGPNYGYTF. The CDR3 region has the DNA TGCGTCTCGGGAAGGACAGGGCCTAACTATGGCTACACCTTC.

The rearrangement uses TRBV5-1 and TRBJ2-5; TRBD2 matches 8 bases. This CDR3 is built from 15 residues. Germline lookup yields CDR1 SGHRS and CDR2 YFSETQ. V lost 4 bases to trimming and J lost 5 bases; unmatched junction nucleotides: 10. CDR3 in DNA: TGCGCCAGCAGCCCACAGGGACTAGGGGGGGAGACCCAGTACTTC. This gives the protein CASSPQGLGGETQYF.

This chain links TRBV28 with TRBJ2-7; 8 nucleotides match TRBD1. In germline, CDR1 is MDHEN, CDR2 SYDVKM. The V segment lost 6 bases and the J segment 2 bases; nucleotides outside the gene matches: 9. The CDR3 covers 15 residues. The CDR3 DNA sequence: TGTGCCAGCAGCAAAATGACAGGGGACGCCTACGAGCAGTACTTC. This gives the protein CASSKMTGDAYEQYF.

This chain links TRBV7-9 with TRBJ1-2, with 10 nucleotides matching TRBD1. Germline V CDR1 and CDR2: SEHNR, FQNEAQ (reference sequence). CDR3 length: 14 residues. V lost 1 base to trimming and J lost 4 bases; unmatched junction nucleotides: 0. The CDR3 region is CASSLGTGGYGYTF. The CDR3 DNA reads TGTGCCAGCAGCTTAGGGACAGGGGGCTATGGCTACACCTTC.

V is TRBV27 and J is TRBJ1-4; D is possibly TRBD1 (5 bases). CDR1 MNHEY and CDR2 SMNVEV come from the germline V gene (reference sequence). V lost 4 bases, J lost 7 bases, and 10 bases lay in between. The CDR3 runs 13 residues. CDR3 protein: CASSSTGGEKLFF. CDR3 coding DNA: TGTGCCAGCAGTTCGACCGGGGGTGAAAAACTGTTTTTT.

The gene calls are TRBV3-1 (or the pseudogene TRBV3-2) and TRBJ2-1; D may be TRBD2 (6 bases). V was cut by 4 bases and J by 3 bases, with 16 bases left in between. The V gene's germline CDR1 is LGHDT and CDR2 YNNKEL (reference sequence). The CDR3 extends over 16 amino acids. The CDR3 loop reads CASSLARGSGYNEQFF. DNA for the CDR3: TGTGCCAGCAGCCTTGCACGGGGTAGCGGCTACAATGAGCAGTTCTTC.